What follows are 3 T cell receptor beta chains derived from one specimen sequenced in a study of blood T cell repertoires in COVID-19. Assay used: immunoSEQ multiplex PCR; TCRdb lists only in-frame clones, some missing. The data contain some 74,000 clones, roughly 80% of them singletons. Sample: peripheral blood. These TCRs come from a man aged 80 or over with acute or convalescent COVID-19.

CDR3 nucleotides: TGCAGCGTTGCAACAGGGGGCTCTTGGACTGAAGCTTTCTTT. Translating gives CSVATGGSWTEAFF. The chain is built from TRBV29-1 and TRBJ1-1, with 9 positions matching TRBD1. Trimming took 4 bases from V and 5 from J; bases not matched to a gene: 8. The length of the CDR3 is 14 residues. From germline, CDR1 is SQVTM and CDR2 ANQGSEA.

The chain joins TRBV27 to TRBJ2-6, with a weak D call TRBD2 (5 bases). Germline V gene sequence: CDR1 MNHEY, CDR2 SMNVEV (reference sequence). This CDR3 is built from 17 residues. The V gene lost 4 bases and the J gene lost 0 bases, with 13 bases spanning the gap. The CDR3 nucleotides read TGTGCCAGCAGTTCGCGGGCCAGAGGCTCTGGGGCCAACGTCCTGACTTTC. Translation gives CASSSRARGSGANVLTF. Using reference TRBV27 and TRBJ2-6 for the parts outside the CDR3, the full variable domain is EAQVTQNPRYLITVTGKKLTVTCSQNMNHEYMSWYRQDPGLGLRQIYYSMNVEVTDKGDVPEGYKVSRKEKRNFPLILESPSPNQTSLYFCASSSRARGSGANVLTFGAGSRLTVL.

CDR3 sequence: CASSHPTQGAAFF. As DNA, the CDR3 is TGCGCCAGCAGCCACCCAACTCAGGGGGCGGCTTTCTTT. The chain has TRBV4-1 and TRBJ1-1; 8 bases match TRBD1. Germline CDR1 and CDR2: MGHRA and YSYEKL. J was trimmed by 11 bases and V by 3 bases; bases with no gene match: 8. This CDR3 spans 13 amino acids.